This entry features one T cell receptor (beta chain) sequence. No antigen is known for it. Base qualities are not recorded, but no much larger clone differs from it by a single base. The donors were healthy, HIV-negative adults with no recently reported acute infections or vaccinations. Every donor was a Caucasian adult residing in Nashville, Tennessee, USA. CD4+ T cells were enriched by magnetic negative selection; naive cells were then positively selected on CD45RA, and the negative fraction formed the memory subset. Blood was obtained by leukapheresis, after which PBMCs were separated by Ficoll-Histopaque density gradient centrifugation and cryopreserved in liquid nitrogen vapor phase. Purity and quantity of every magnetically sorted T cell population were checked by analytical flow cytometry. From each sorted fraction, genomic DNA was isolated and quantified by UV absorbance on a Nanodrop 2000c.

The data were taken from a study of shared clonotypes between healthy human individuals (dated by TCRdb to 2020 to 2021). Regarding the complete study: The cohort comprised two women and three men aged 18 to 49 years. Per donor, three plates each were used for CD4 naive and CD4 memory, two for CD8 naive, and one for CD8 memory. To estimate repertoire size and how much clonotype sharing occurs between individuals, the study deeply sequenced the blood TCR repertoires of several healthy adults. Libraries were prepared and TCR repertoires were sequenced by different laboratories using diverse techniques, in order to increase sequencing depth and limit assay-specific biases. Leukapheresis yielded between about 0.85 and 9 billion PBMCs per donor. Broad study findings and their caveats: Sampling was restricted to blood, and TCR repertoires in tissue are likely to differ from TCR repertoires in blood. Naive subsets generally had larger estimated clonotype richness than memory subsets. Rarefaction of sorted-subset datasets indicated incomplete sequencing despite the large sequencing depth. Pairwise subsampling indicated that sequencing depth was expected to affect the degree of clonotype sharing among donors. When a few donors were compared, the shared fraction of clonotypes was around 4.6% for naive CD4, over 3% for naive CD8, 2% to 2.5% for memory CD4, and 0.3% to 0.5% for memory CD8. Compared with non-shared clonotypes, the clonotypes found in all four sorted-subset donors had higher generation probabilities. The genetic and exposure-history diversity represented was limited by the small number of donors.

TCR CDR3 regions were amplified from genomic DNA by multiplex PCR using the deep immunoSEQ assay. Extracted genomic DNA from each cell subset was spread evenly across all wells of several immunoSEQ 96-well plates, with each plate serving as a replicate. For sorted subsets, 200 ng of genomic DNA, equivalent to around 29,000 T cell genomes, went into each replicate PCR. Purified libraries were measured with a Qubit 3.0 fluorometer, size-checked on a Bioanalyzer 2100, and measured again with the KAPA Library Quantification kit. Each immunoSEQ 96-well plate was sequenced on its own single-read 150-cycle Illumina NextSeq 550 flow cell. For the original study's pipeline: Because the immunoSEQ output held only junctional sequences and lacked quality scores, the filtering could not match the filtering applied to full-length reads. Sequences were annotated with PyIR, a Python wrapper for IgBLAST v1.9, and V/J genes and CDR3 were assigned using IMGT germline references. Reads were removed for weak V/J assignments (E-value above 1e-6), missing CDR3, stop codons, out-of-frame junctions, or ambiguous translated residues. A V3J clonotype was defined by an identical inferred V gene, J gene, and CDR3 amino acid sequence. Percentage overlap between repertoires was computed as shared unique clonotypes divided by the size of the smaller repertoire. RTK rarefaction, the Chao1 estimator, and Recon v2.1 estimates of unobserved clonotypes were used to assess repertoire richness. Generation probabilities for all TCRbeta clonotypes obtained by the gDNA method from a handful of donors were computed using OLGA. Not all clones reach the TCRdb copy of this immuneACCESS table, which keeps in-frame sequences only. Checked studies attribute under half of the gap to unresolved V genes and leave the rest unexplained. V, J and clone size are taken as reported in that table, and D and trimming were inferred from the DNA itself. This sample lists 1.5 million to 1.9 million clones; around 98% were detected once. The ten largest account for around 0.45% of the sample.

V is reduced by 8 bases and J by 0 bases, leaving a spacing of 14 bases between them. CDR1 and CDR2 (LNHDA, SQIVND) derive from the germline V gene (reference sequence). The cysteine opens and the phenylalanine closes a CDR3 of 15 amino acids. Just CDR3 DNA is preserved here, 45 bases in frame from base 1. The sequence links TRBV19 to TRBJ1-5, and TRBD1 may be the D gene, going by 5 matching bases. Source material: naive CD4+ T cells sorted from blood. The sample's cell subset or site label is to be understood as: CD45RA+ positively selected. The sequence was collected from a man aged 30 to 39 in good health. DNA sequence: TGTGCCAGTTCCTCGGGGCACTATAGCAATCAGCCCCAGCATTTT. Its protein product is CASSSGHYSNQPQHF.